This TCR beta chain came from a study of blood T cell repertoires in COVID-19. Trimming stripped 1 base from V and 1 base from J, with 10 bases between. Germline values: CDR1 LNHDA, CDR2 SQIVND (reference sequence). The length of the CDR3 is 15 residues. Assay: immunoSEQ multiplex PCR; the TCRdb copy retains only in-frame clones and omits some. The data contain 130,000 or so clones, 77% of them singletons. The sequence was collected from an older man with acute or convalescent COVID-19. Sequences were obtained from peripheral blood. The chain joins TRBV19 to TRBJ1-1, with D possibly TRBD1 on 5 matching bases. The chain's CDR3 is CASSIVGTENTEAFF. CDR3 nucleotides: TGTGCCAGTAGTATAGTTGGGACTGAGAACACTGAAGCTTTCTTT. Combining the CDR3 with reference TRBV19 and TRBJ1-1 gives the whole variable domain DGGITQSPKYLFRKEGQNVTLSCEQNLNHDAMYWYRQDPGQGLRLIYYSQIVNDFQKGDIAEGYSVSREKKESFPLTVTSAQKNPTAFYLCASSIVGTENTEAFFGQGTRLTVV.